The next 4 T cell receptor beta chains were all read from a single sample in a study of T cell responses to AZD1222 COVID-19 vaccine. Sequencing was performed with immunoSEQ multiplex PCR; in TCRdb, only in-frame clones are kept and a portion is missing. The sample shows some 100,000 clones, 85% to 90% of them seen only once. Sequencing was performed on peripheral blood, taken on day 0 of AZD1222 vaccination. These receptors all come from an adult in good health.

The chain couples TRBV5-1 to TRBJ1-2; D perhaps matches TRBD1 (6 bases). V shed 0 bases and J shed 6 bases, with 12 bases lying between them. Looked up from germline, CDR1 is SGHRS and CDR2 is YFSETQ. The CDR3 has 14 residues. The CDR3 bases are TGCGCCAGCAGCTTGGAAGGGAGACAGGATGGCTACACCTTC. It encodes CASSLEGRQDGYTF.

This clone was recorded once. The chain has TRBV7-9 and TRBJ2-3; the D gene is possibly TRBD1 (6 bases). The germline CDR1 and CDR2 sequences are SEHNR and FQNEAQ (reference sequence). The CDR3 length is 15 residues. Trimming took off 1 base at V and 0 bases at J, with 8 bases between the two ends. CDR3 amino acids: CASSLGGLSTDTQYF. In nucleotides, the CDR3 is TGTGCCAGCAGCTTAGGGGGGCTCAGCACAGATACGCAGTATTTT.

CDR3 in amino acids: CASSPLSLAALRGYEQYF. The CDR3 DNA reads as TGTGCCAGCAGCCCCCTGTCGTTAGCGGCCTTACGAGGGTACGAGCAGTACTTC. The gene calls are TRBV7-2 and TRBJ2-7; the D gene is possibly TRBD2 (6 bases). Germline assignment: CDR1 SGHTA and CDR2 FQGNSA. This CDR3 comprises 18 residues. Deletions cut 5 bases from V and 4 bases from J, with 27 bases between.

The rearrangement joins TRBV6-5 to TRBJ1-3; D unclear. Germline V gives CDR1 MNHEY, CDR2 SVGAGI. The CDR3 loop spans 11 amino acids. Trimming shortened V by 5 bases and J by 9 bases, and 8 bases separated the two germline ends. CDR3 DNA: TGTGCCAGCAGTAGCCCGAGCACCATATATTTT. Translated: CASSSPSTIYF.